Sequencing of this T cell receptor beta chain was carried out in a study of shared clonotypes between healthy human individuals. This clone has a single count. Generated by immunoSEQ multiplex PCR, the TCRdb table keeps only in-frame clones and is missing some. The sample contains approximately 2.4 million clones, approximately 94% of which appear only once. Sequenced material: naive CD4+ T cells sorted from blood. Subset: CD45RA+ positively selected. The clonotype comes from a man younger than 30 in good health.

The chain's CDR3 is CASSISRGRSPSSYNSPLHF. CDR3 in DNA: TGTGCCAGTAGTATTTCTCGGGGCAGATCCCCGAGCTCCTATAATTCACCCCTCCACTTT. The rearrangement links TRBV19 to TRBJ1-6, with D maybe TRBD1 (5 bases). The V gene lost 3 bases and the J gene lost 0 bases, with 21 bases spanning the gap. The CDR3 runs 20 residues. CDR1 and CDR2 (germline): LNHDA, SQIVND (reference sequence). The variable domain in full, completed from reference TRBV19 and TRBJ1-6, reads DGGITQSPKYLFRKEGQNVTLSCEQNLNHDAMYWYRQDPGQGLRLIYYSQIVNDFQKGDIAEGYSVSREKKESFPLTVTSAQKNPTAFYLCASSISRGRSPSSYNSPLHFGNGTRLTVT.